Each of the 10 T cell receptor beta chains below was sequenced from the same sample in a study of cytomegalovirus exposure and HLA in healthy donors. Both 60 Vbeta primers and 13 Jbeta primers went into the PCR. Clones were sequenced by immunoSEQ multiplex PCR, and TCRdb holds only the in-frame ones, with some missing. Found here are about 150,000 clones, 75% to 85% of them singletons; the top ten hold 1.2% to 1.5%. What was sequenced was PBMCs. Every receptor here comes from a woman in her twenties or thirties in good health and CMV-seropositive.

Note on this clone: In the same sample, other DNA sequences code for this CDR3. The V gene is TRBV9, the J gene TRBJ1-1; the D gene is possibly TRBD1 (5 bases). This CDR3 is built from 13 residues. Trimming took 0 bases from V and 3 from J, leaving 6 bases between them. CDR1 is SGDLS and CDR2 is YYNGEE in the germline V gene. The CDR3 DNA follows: TGTGCCAGCAGCGTAGCGGGGGACACTGAAGCTTTCTTT. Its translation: CASSVAGDTEAFF.

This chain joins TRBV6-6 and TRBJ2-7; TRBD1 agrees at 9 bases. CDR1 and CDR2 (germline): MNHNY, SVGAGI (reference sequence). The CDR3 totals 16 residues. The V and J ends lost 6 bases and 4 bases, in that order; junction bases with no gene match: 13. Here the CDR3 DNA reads TGTGCCAGCAGGAGTGGGGGGACAGGGAGTAGGTACGAGCAGTACTTC. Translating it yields CASRSGGTGSRYEQYF.

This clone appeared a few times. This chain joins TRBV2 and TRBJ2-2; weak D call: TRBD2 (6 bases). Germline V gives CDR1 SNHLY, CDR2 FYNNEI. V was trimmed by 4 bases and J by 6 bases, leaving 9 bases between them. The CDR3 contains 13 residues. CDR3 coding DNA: TGTGCCAGCAGTGCGGGGGTTCCCGGGGAGCTGTTTTTT. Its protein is CASSAGVPGELFF. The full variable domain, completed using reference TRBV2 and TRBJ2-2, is EPEVTQTPSHQVTQMGQEVILRCVPISNHLYFYWYRQILGQKVEFLVSFYNNEISEKSEIFDDQFSVERPDGSNFTLKIRSTKLEDSAMYFCASSAGVPGELFFGEGSRLTVL.

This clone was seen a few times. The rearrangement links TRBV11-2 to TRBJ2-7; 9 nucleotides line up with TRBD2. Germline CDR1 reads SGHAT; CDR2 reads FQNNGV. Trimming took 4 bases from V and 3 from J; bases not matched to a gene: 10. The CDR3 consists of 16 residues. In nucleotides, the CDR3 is TGTGCCAGCAGCTCAGGACTACTAGCGGGCAGCTACGAGCAGTACTTC. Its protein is CASSSGLLAGSYEQYF.

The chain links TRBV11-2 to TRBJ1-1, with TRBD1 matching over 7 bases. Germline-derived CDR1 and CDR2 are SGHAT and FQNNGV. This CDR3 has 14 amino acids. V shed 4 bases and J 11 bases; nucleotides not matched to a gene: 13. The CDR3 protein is CASSYSTGSKFAFF. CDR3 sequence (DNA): TGTGCCAGCAGCTACTCGACAGGGTCGAAGTTTGCTTTCTTT.

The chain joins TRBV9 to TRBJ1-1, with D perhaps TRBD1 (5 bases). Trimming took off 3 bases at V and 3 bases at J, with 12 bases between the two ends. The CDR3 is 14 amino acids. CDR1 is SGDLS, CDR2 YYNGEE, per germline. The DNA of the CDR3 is TGTGCCAGCAGCGCGACAGACTTTCACACTGAAGCTTTCTTT. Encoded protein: CASSATDFHTEAFF.

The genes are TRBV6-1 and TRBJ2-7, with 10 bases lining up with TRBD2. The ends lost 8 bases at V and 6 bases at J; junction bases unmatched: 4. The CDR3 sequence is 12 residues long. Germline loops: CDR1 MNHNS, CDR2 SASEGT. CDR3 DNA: TGTGCCAGCTTTGGACTAGCGGTCGAGCAGTACTTC. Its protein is CASFGLAVEQYF.

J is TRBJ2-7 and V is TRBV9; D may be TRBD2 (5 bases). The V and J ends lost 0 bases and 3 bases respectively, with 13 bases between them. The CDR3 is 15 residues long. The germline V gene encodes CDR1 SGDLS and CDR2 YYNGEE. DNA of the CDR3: TGTGCCAGCAGCGTAGGAGGGCAGGCTGGCTACGAGCAGTACTTC. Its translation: CASSVGGQAGYEQYF.

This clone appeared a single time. The CDR3 coding sequence is TGTGCCAGCAGCTTAGCTTCCCTTTTGAATGAGCAGTTCTTC. Its protein is CASSLASLLNEQFF. The J gene is TRBJ2-1, the V gene TRBV7-2; no clear D gene. V was trimmed by 0 bases and J by 7 bases, leaving 10 bases between them. The CDR3 extends over 14 amino acids. Germline loops: CDR1 SGHTA, CDR2 FQGNSA.

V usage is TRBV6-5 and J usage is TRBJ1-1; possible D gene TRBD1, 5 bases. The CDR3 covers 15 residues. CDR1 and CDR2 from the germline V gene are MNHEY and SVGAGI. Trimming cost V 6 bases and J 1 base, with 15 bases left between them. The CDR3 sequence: CASSYIGEENTEAFF. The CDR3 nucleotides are TGTGCCAGCAGCTACATAGGGGAGGAGAACACTGAAGCTTTCTTT.